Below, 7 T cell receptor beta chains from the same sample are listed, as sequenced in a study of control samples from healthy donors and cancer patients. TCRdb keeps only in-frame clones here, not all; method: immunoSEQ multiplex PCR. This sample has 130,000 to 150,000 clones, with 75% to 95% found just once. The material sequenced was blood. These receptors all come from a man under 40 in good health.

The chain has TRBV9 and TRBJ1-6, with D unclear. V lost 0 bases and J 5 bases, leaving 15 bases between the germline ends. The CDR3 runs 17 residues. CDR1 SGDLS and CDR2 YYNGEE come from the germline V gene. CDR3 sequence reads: CASSVEAQQNNNSPLHF. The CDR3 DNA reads TGTGCCAGCAGCGTAGAAGCCCAACAGAATAATAATTCACCCCTCCACTTT. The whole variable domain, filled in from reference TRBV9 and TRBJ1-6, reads DSGVTQTPKHLITATGQRVTLRCSPRSGDLSVYWYQQSLDQGLQFLIQYYNGEERAKGNILERFSAQQFPDLHSELNLSSLELGDSALYFCASSVEAQQNNNSPLHFGNGTRLTVT.

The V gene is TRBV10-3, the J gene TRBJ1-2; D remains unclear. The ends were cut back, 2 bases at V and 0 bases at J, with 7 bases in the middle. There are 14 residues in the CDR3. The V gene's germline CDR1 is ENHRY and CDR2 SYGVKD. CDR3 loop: CAISEIRPNYGYTF. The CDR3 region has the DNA TGTGCCATCAGTGAGATTCGGCCTAACTATGGCTACACCTTC.

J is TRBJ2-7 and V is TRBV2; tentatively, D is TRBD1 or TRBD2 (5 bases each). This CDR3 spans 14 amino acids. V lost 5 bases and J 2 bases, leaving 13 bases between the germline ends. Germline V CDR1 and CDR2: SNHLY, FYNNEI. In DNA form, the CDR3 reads TGTGCCAGCAGTCCTCCGGGACGGCCCTACGAGCAGTACTTC. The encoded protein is CASSPPGRPYEQYF. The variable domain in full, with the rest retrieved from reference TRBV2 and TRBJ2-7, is EPEVTQTPSHQVTQMGQEVILRCVPISNHLYFYWYRQILGQKVEFLVSFYNNEISEKSEIFDDQFSVERPDGSNFTLKIRSTKLEDSAMYFCASSPPGRPYEQYFGPGTRLTVT.

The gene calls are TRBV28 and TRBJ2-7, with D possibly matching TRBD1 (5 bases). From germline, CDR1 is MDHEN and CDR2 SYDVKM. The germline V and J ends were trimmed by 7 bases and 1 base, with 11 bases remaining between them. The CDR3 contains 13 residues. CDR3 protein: CASIAGRSYEQYF. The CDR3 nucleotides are TGTGCCAGCATCGCAGGGCGATCCTACGAGCAGTACTTC. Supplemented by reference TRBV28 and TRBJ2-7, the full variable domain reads DVKVTQSSRYLVKRTGEKVFLECVQDMDHENMFWYRQDPGLGLRLIYFSYDVKMKEKGDIPEGYSVSREKKERFSLILESASTNQTSMYLCASIAGRSYEQYFGPGTRLTVT.

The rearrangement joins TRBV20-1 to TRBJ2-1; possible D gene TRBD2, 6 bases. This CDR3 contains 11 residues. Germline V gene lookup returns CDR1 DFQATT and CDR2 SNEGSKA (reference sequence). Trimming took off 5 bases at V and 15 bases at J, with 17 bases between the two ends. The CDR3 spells CSAPYSGRRFF. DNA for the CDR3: TGCAGTGCTCCATACAGCGGGCGTAGGTTCTTC.

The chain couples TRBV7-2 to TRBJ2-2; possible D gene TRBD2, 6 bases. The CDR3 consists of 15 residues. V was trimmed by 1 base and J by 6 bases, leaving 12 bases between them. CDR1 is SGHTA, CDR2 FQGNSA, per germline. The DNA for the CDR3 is TGTGCCAGCAGCTTAGGCGGGACCAACGCCGGGGAGCTGTTTTTT. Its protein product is CASSLGGTNAGELFF.

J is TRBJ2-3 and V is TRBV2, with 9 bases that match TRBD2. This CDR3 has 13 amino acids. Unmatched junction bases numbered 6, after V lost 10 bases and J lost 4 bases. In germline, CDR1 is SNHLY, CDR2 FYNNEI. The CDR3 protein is CAKALAGSDTQYF. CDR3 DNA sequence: TGTGCCAAAGCTCTAGCGGGGTCAGATACGCAGTATTTT.